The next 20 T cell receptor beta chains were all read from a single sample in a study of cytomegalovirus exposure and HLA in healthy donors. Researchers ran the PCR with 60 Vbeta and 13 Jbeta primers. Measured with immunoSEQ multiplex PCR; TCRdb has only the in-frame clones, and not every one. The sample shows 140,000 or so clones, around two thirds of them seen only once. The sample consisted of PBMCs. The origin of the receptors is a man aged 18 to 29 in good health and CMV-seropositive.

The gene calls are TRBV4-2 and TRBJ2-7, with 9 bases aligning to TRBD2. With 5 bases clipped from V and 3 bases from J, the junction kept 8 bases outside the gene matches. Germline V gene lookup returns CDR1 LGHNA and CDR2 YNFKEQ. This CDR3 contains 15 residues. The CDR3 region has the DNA TGTGCCAGCAGCTTGGTAGCGGGGGCCTTCTACGAGCAGTACTTC. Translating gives CASSLVAGAFYEQYF.

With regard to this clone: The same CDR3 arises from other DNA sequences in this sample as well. This chain's CDR3 is CASSITGGYNEQFF. DNA of the CDR3: TGTGCCAGTAGTATTACGGGGGGGTACAATGAGCAGTTCTTC. The chain links TRBV19 to TRBJ2-1, with 8 bases lining up with TRBD2. Per the germline V gene, CDR1 is LNHDA and CDR2 is SQIVND (reference sequence). With 3 bases clipped from V and 4 bases from J, the junction kept 2 bases outside the gene matches. This CDR3 has 14 amino acids. Full variable domain (rest looked up from reference TRBV19 and TRBJ2-1): DGGITQSPKYLFRKEGQNVTLSCEQNLNHDAMYWYRQDPGQGLRLIYYSQIVNDFQKGDIAEGYSVSREKKESFPLTVTSAQKNPTAFYLCASSITGGYNEQFFGPGTRLTVL.

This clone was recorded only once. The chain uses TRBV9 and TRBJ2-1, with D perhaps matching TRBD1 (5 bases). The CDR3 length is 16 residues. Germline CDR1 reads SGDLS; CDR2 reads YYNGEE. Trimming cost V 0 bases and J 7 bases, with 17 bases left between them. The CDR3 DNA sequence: TGTGCCAGCAGCGTAGGGGGCAGTGATTCCTCAAATGAGCAGTTCTTC. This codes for CASSVGGSDSSNEQFF.

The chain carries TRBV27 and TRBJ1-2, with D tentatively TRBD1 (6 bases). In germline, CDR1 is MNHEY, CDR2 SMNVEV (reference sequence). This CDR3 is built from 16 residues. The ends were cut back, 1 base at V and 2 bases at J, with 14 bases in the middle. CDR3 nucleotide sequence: TGTGCCAGCAGTTTATTGGCGGCGGGGGCCAACTATGGCTACACCTTC. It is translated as CASSLLAAGANYGYTF.

In DNA, the CDR3 is TGTGCCAGAAGCTTAATCTTGGTAGCTACTAACTATGGCTACACCTTC. It specifies CARSLILVATNYGYTF. The rearrangement links TRBV7-5 to TRBJ1-2. TRBV7-5 counts as a pseudogene. There are 16 residues in the CDR3.

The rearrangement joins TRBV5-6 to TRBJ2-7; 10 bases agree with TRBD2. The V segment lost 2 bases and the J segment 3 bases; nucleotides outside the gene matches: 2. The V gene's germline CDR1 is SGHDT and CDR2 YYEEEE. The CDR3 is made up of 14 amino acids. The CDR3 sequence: CASSLGLAVYEQYF. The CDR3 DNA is TGTGCCAGCAGCTTAGGACTAGCGGTCTACGAGCAGTACTTC.

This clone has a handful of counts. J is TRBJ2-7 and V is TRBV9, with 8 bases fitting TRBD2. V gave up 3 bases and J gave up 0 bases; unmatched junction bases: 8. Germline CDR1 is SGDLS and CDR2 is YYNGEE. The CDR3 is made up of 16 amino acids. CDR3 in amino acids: CASSAGLGGSSYEQYF. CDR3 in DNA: TGTGCCAGCAGCGCGGGACTAGGGGGGAGCTCCTACGAGCAGTACTTC.

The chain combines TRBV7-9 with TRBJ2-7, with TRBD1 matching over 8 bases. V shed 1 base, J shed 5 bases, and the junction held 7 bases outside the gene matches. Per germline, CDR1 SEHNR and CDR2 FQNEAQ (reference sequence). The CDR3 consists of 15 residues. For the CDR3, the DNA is TGTGCCAGCAGCTTAGGGACAGGGCGGTCCGACGAGCAGTACTTC. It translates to CASSLGTGRSDEQYF. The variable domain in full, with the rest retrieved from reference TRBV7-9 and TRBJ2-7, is DTGVSQNPRHKITKRGQNVTFRCDPISEHNRLYWYRQTLGQGPEFLTYFQNEAQLEKSRLLSDRFSAERPKGSFSTLEIQRTEQGDSAMYLCASSLGTGRSDEQYFGPGTRLTVT.

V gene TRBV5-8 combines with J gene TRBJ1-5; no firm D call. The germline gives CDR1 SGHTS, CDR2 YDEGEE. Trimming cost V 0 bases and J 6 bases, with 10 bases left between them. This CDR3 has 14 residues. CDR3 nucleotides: TGTGCCAGCAGCTTGGGGCGGGTTAGTCAGCCCCAGCATTTT. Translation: CASSLGRVSQPQHF.

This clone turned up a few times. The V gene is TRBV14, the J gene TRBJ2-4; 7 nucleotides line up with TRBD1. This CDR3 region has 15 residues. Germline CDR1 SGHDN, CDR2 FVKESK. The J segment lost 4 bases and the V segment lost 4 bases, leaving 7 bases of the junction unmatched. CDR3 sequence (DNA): TGTGCCAGCAGCCCCCTGGGGACAGTGAAAAACATTCAGTACTTC. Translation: CASSPLGTVKNIQYF.

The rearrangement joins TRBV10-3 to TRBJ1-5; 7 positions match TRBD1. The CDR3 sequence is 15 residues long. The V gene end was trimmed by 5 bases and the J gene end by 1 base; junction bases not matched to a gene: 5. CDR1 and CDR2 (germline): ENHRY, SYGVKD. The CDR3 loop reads CAISTGVGSNQPQHF. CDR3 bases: TGTGCCATCAGTACAGGGGTCGGGAGCAATCAGCCCCAGCATTTT.

This CDR3 is CASSLSSGTGIYEQYF. Written as DNA, the CDR3 is TGTGCCAGCAGTTTAAGTTCCGGGACAGGGATCTACGAGCAGTACTTC. The rearrangement links TRBV27 to TRBJ2-7; 9 bases are shared with TRBD1. The CDR3 loop spans 16 amino acids. Germline V gene data show CDR1 as MNHEY and CDR2 as SMNVEV (reference sequence). V lost 2 bases, J lost 3 bases, and 8 bases stayed unmatched.

The CDR3 nucleotides are TGTGCCAGCAGCTTAACAGTCACGCACCCTAATTCACCCCTCCACTTT. Translating it yields CASSLTVTHPNSPLHF. The genes are TRBV5-5 and TRBJ1-6, with D unresolved. The ends were cut back, 2 bases at V and 6 bases at J, with 15 bases in the middle. Germline V gene data show CDR1 as SGHKS and CDR2 as YYEKEE (reference sequence). CDR3 length: 16 amino acids.

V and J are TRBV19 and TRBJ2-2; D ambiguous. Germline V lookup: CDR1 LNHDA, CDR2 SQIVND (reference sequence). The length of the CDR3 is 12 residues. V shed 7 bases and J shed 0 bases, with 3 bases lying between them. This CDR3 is CASTSNTGELFF. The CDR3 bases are TGTGCCAGTACCTCGAACACCGGGGAGCTGTTTTTT.

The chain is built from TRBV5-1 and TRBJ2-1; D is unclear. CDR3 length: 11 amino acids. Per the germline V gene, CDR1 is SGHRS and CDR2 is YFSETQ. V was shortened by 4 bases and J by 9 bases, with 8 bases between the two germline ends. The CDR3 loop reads CASSIVGEQFF. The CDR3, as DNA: TGCGCCAGCAGCATAGTCGGTGAGCAGTTCTTC.

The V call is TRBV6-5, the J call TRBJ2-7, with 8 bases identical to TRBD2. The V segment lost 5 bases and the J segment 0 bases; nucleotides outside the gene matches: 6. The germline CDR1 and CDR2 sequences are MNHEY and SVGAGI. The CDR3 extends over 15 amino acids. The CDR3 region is CASSKIAGSSYEQYF. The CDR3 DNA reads TGTGCCAGCAGTAAAATAGCGGGAAGCTCCTACGAGCAGTACTTC.

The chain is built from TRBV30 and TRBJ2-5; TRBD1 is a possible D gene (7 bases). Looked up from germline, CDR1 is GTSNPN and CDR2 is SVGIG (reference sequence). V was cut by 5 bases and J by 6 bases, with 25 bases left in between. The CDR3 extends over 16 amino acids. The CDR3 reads CAWDHLAGGFKKTQYF. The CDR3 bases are TGTGCCTGGGACCACCTGGCAGGGGGGTTCAAGAAGACCCAGTACTTC. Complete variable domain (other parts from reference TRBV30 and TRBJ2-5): SQTIHQWPATLVQPVGSPLSLECTVEGTSNPNLYWYRQAAGRGLQLLFYSVGIGQISSEVPQNLSASRPQDRQFILSSKKLLLSDSGFYLCAWDHLAGGFKKTQYFGPGTRLLVL.

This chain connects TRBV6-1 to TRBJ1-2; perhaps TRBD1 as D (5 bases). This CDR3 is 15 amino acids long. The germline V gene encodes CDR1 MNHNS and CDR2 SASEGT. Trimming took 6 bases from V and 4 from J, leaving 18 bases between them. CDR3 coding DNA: TGTGCCAGCAGAGCGGGGCCCACTGCCCCCTATGGCTACACCTTC. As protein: CASRAGPTAPYGYTF.

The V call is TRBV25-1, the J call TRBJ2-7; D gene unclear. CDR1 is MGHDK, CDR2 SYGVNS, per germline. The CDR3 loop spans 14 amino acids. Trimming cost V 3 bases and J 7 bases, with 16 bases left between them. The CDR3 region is CASSDRLRPREQYF. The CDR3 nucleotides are TGTGCCAGCAGTGATAGATTACGCCCCCGGGAGCAGTACTTC.

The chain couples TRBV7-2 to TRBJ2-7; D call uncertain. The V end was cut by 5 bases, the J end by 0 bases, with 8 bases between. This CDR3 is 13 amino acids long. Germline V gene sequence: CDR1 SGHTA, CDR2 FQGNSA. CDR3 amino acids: CASSPSSSYEQYF. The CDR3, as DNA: TGTGCCAGCAGCCCCTCCAGCTCCTACGAGCAGTACTTC.